A single sample gave rise to the 9 T cell receptor beta chains below, sequenced in a study of T cell responses to AZD1222 COVID-19 vaccine. Assay: immunoSEQ multiplex PCR; the TCRdb copy retains only in-frame clones and omits some. The sample records about 100,000 clones, roughly 90% being singletons. The specimen comprised peripheral blood, sampled on day 0 of AZD1222 vaccination. These receptors originate from an adult in good health.

The V gene is TRBV28, the J gene TRBJ2-1; D possibly corresponds to TRBD2 (5 bases). Trimming stripped 8 bases from V and 4 bases from J, with 15 bases between. Germline V gene data show CDR1 as MDHEN and CDR2 as SYDVKM. This CDR3 has 14 residues. CDR3 protein: CASHPFRRYNEQFF. The DNA for the CDR3 is TGTGCCAGCCATCCTTTTAGGAGGTACAATGAGCAGTTCTTC.

The chain combines TRBV18 with TRBJ2-5, with 9 nucleotides matching TRBD1. The V gene end was trimmed by 3 bases and the J gene end by 1 base; junction bases not matched to a gene: 6. The CDR3 runs to 16 residues. Per germline, CDR1 KGHSH and CDR2 LQKENI. CDR3 DNA sequence: TGTGCCAGCTCACCCGACCGGGACAGGGTCCAAGAGACCCAGTACTTC. It codes for CASSPDRDRVQETQYF.

This clone was counted once. The CDR3 loop is CAWSAADRGNSPLHF. The DNA for the CDR3 is TGTGCCTGGAGTGCAGCGGACAGAGGCAATTCACCCCTCCACTTT. The V gene is TRBV30, the J gene TRBJ1-6; possible D gene TRBD1, 6 bases. The CDR3 spans 15 residues. Trimming stripped 1 base from V and 7 bases from J, with 14 bases between. Germline CDR1 is GTSNPN and CDR2 is SVGIG (reference sequence). The full variable domain, rest sourced from reference TRBV30 and TRBJ1-6, is SQTIHQWPATLVQPVGSPLSLECTVEGTSNPNLYWYRQAAGRGLQLLFYSVGIGQISSEVPQNLSASRPQDRQFILSSKKLLLSDSGFYLCAWSAADRGNSPLHFGNGTRLTVT.

This clone occurred a few times. The rearrangement joins TRBV29-1 to TRBJ2-1; tentatively, D is TRBD2 (6 bases). Germline CDR1 reads SQVTM; CDR2 reads ANQGSEA. The CDR3 is made up of 13 amino acids. The ends were cut back, 6 bases at V and 7 bases at J, with 16 bases in the middle. Here the CDR3 reads CSVGVGGKNEQFF. The DNA for the CDR3 is TGCAGCGTGGGTGTTGGGGGGAAAAATGAGCAGTTCTTC.

V and J are TRBV5-4 and TRBJ2-7, with 8 bases lining up with TRBD2. Germline-derived CDR1 and CDR2 are SGHNT and YYREEE (reference sequence). V trimming: 0 bases; J trimming: 4 bases; junction bases outside the gene matches: 6. The CDR3 is 15 residues long. Here the CDR3 DNA reads TGTGCCAGCAGCTTGGCGAGTCGGGAGGGATACGAGCAGTACTTC. This encodes CASSLASREGYEQYF.

The genes are TRBV10-3 and TRBJ1-5; no clear D gene. Trimming took off 0 bases at V and 5 bases at J, with 8 bases between the two ends. The germline V gene encodes CDR1 ENHRY and CDR2 SYGVKD. The CDR3 extends over 14 amino acids. CDR3 residues: CAISESPEYQPQHF. CDR3 coding DNA: TGTGCCATCAGTGAGTCGCCCGAGTATCAGCCCCAGCATTTT.

This sequence joins TRBV7-2 and TRBJ1-6; 8 nucleotides agree with TRBD1. The CDR3 length is 16 residues. V trimming: 5 bases; J trimming: 10 bases; junction bases outside the gene matches: 13. Germline CDR1 is SGHTA and CDR2 is FQGNSA. The CDR3 DNA is TGTGCCAGCAGCCAAACAGGACAGGGTGGGTTGTCACCCCTCCACTTT. This sequence encodes CASSQTGQGGLSPLHF.

J is TRBJ1-1 and V is TRBV5-4, with D possibly TRBD1 on 5 matching bases. V lost 5 bases and J lost 1, with 9 bases in between. Germline V gene lookup returns CDR1 SGHNT and CDR2 YYREEE (reference sequence). There are 13 residues in the CDR3. CDR3 region: CASRLDRNTEAFF. As DNA, the CDR3 is TGTGCCAGCAGATTAGACAGGAACACTGAAGCTTTCTTT. Complete variable domain (other parts from reference TRBV5-4 and TRBJ1-1): ETGVTQSPTHLIKTRGQQVTLRCSSQSGHNTVSWYQQALGQGPQFIFQYYREEENGRGNFPPRFSGLQFPNYSSELNVNALELDDSALYLCASRLDRNTEAFFGQGTRLTVV.

This clone has only a few counts. The CDR3 DNA sequence: TGTGCCAGCAACCAAGGGCACAGTTGGGAAAAACTGTTTTTT. Translating it yields CASNQGHSWEKLFF. The chain links TRBV7-8 to TRBJ1-4; D gene ambiguous. V lost 7 bases, J lost 8 bases, and 17 bases lay in between. This CDR3 region has 14 residues. Germline assignment: CDR1 SGHVS and CDR2 FQNEAQ.